The 8 T cell receptor beta chains reported below all come from one sample, sequenced in a study of T cells in Graves' hyperthyroidism and ophthalmopathy. Template material for amplifying TCR beta CDR3 regions consisted of RNA transcripts. Using the HTBI primer set, a first-round RT-PCR was run on the TCR CDR3. TCRdb recomputed calls from the multiplex PCR reads with MiXCR, one row per CDR3 protein. The sample shows about 350,000 distinct CDR3 sequences, 15% to 20% of them seen only once. Sequencing was carried out using blood. Receptor source: a woman between 40 and 50 years old with Graves' ophthalmopathy.

The chain links TRBV11-2 to TRBJ2-2; TRBD2 might be the D (6 bases). V was shortened by 0 bases and J by 7 bases, with 12 bases between the two germline ends. This CDR3 comprises 15 residues. Germline CDR1 reads SGHAT; CDR2 reads FQNNGV. This CDR3 reads CASSLDRLGGGELFF. In DNA, the CDR3 is TGTGCCAGCAGCTTAGATCGGCTCGGGGGCGGGGAGCTGTTTTTT.

This clonotype was picked up many times. The CDR3 DNA reads as TGCAGGGCAGGGGAGCTGTTTTTT. Its protein is CRAGELFF. The gene calls are TRBV20-1 and TRBJ2-2; no definite D call. CDR3 length equals 8 residues. CDR1 and CDR2 (germline): DFQATT, SNEGSKA (reference sequence).

This clonotype showed up many times. The chain has TRBV13 and TRBJ2-7, with TRBD1 matching 9 bases. Trimming took 2 bases from V and 5 from J; bases not matched to a gene: 4. The CDR3 is made up of 14 amino acids. Germline V gene data show CDR1 as PRHDT and CDR2 as FYEKMQ (reference sequence). The CDR3 DNA reads TGTGCCAGCAGCTTAAGACAGGGGGGCAACGAGCAGTACTTC. Amino acids: CASSLRQGGNEQYF.

This clonotype was seen at least ten times. The chain links TRBV6-5 to TRBJ2-5; 7 bases are shared with TRBD2. V lost 0 bases, J lost 3 bases, and 7 bases stayed unmatched. The CDR3 totals 16 residues. Per germline, CDR1 MNHEY and CDR2 SVGAGI. The chain's CDR3 is CASSYSRASGEETQYF. The CDR3 bases are TGTGCCAGCAGTTACTCGCGGGCTAGCGGAGAAGAGACCCAGTACTTC.

This clonotype was observed many times. The chain carries TRBV6-2 or TRBV6-3 and TRBJ1-1, with 12 bases matching TRBD1. With 4 bases clipped from V and 1 base from J, the junction kept 7 bases outside the gene matches. CDR1 is MNHEY and CDR2 is SVGEGT in the germline V gene. The length of the CDR3 is 17 residues. The CDR3 reads CASSWGDRGRRNTEAFF. The DNA for the CDR3 is TGTGCCAGCAGTTGGGGGGACAGGGGGCGCCGGAACACTGAAGCTTTCTTT.

This clonotype was counted only a few times. The chain uses TRBV12-3 or TRBV12-4 and TRBJ2-7, with no clear D. The CDR3 has 14 residues. Trimming cost V 3 bases and J 2 bases, with 11 bases left between them. The CDR3 coding sequence is TGTGCCAGCAGTTTTGCCCAAGGACCCTACGAGCAGTACTTC. The encoded protein is CASSFAQGPYEQYF.

There are many counts of this clonotype. The V call is TRBV28, the J call TRBJ2-5, with D perhaps matching TRBD1 or TRBD2 (6 bases each). Germline V gives CDR1 MDHEN, CDR2 SYDVKM. This CDR3 region has 15 residues. V gave up 5 bases and J gave up 5 bases, with 18 bases separating them. This CDR3 is CASSIMTGRGETQYF. The DNA for the CDR3 is TGTGCCAGCAGTATCATGACAGGACGGGGGGAGACCCAGTACTTC. Full variable domain (remainder filled in from reference TRBV28 and TRBJ2-5): DVKVTQSSRYLVKRTGEKVFLECVQDMDHENMFWYRQDPGLGLRLIYFSYDVKMKEKGDIPEGYSVSREKKERFSLILESASTNQTSMYLCASSIMTGRGETQYFGPGTRLLVL.

This sequence joins TRBV28 and TRBJ1-5; 7 bases map to TRBD1. V was pared by 5 bases and J by 10 bases, with 11 bases of the junction left unmatched. The germline gives CDR1 MDHEN, CDR2 SYDVKM. The CDR3 is 14 amino acids. DNA of the CDR3: TGTGCCAGCAGTAAACCCGGGACAGTTAAACCCCAGCATTTT. Translating gives CASSKPGTVKPQHF.